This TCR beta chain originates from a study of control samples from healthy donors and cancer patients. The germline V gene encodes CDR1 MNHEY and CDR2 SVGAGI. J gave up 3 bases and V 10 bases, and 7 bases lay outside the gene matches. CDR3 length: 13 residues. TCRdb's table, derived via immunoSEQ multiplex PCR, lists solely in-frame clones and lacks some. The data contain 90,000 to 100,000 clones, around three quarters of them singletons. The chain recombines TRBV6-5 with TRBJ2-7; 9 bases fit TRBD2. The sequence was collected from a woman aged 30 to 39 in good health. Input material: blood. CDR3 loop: CATQAGGDYEQYF. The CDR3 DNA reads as TGTGCCACCCAAGCGGGGGGCGACTACGAGCAGTACTTC.